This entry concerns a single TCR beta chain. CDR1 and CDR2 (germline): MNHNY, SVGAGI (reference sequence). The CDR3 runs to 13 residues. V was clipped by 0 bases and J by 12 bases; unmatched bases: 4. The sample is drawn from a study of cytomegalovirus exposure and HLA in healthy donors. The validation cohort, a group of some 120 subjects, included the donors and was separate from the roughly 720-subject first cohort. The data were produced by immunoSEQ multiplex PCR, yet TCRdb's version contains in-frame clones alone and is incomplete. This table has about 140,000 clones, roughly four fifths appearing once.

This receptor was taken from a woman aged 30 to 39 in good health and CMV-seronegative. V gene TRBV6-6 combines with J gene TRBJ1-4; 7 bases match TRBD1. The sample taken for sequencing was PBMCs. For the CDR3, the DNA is TGTGCCAGCAGTTACTCGGGACAGCCAGAACTGTTTTTT. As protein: CASSYSGQPELFF.